The clone carrying this TCR beta chain is a singleton in its sample. As yet, its antigen is unknown. This specimen belongs to a study of radiation and T cells in renal cell carcinoma. Sequenced by immunoSEQ multiplex PCR; TCRdb stores in-frame clones only, minus some. The data show 8,000 to 8,500 clones, roughly 66% seen once. Study outcomes and limitations: Irradiated tumors had higher TCR clonality than control tumors. Sampling covered only roughly 1 g of each tumor.

V shed 5 bases, J shed 5 bases, and the junction held 8 bases outside the gene matches. The CDR3 is 15 amino acids. Germline CDR1 MNHEY, CDR2 SMNVEV (reference sequence). Treatment here: treatment-naive control, cytoreductive nephrectomy. Treatment-naive patients without radiation supplied the control tumors at nephrectomy. Control tumor donors were several females and some ten males, median age around 54 years. The source was tumor tissue, collected from a patient whose treatment was nephrectomy without radiotherapy. V is TRBV27 and J is TRBJ2-2; 7 nucleotides agree with TRBD1. This clonotype was sampled from a man aged 55 to 70 with renal cell carcinoma. For the CDR3, the DNA is TGTGCCAGCAGTCCACCTAACAGGGGAACCGGGGAGCTGTTTTTT. Its protein is CASSPPNRGTGELFF.